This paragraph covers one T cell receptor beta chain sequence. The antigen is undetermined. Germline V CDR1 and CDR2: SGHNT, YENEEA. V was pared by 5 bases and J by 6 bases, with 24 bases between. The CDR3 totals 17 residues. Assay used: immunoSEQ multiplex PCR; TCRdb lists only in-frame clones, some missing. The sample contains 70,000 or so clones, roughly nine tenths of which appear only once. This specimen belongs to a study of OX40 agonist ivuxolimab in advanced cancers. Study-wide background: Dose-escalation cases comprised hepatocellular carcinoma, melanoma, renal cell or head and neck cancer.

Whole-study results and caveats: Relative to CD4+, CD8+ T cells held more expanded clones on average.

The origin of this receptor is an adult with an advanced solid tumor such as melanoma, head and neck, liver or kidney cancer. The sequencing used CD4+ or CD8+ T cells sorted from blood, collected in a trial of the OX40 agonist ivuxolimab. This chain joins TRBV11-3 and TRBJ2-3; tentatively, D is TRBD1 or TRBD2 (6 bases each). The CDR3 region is CASSLVGGTRVWDTQYF. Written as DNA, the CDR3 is TGTGCCAGCAGCCTCGTGGGCGGGACACGGGTTTGGGATACGCAGTATTTT.